The next 24 T cell receptor beta chains were all read from a single sample in a study of T cell responses to AZD1222 COVID-19 vaccine. Sequenced by immunoSEQ multiplex PCR; TCRdb stores in-frame clones only, minus some. The table has some 91,000 clones, around 90% seen once; the top ten hold more than 9.5%. The source material was peripheral blood, sampled on day 0 of AZD1222 vaccination. The receptor set was obtained from an adult in good health.

CDR3 in amino acids: CSAGDSSEAFF. Written as DNA, the CDR3 is TGCAGTGCTGGGGACAGCTCGGAGGCTTTCTTT. The rearrangement joins TRBV20-1 to TRBJ1-1; 7 positions match TRBD1. Per the germline V gene, CDR1 is DFQATT and CDR2 is SNEGSKA (reference sequence). V lost 5 bases to trimming and J lost 11 bases; unmatched junction nucleotides: 8. This CDR3 spans 11 amino acids.

This clone was picked up one time. The chain's CDR3 is CAWSPGGVYKGYTF. The CDR3, as DNA: TGTGCCTGGAGTCCAGGGGGCGTTTATAAGGGCTACACCTTC. The chain is built from TRBV30 and TRBJ1-2; TRBD1 aligns across 8 bases. Germline V gene data show CDR1 as GTSNPN and CDR2 as SVGIG (reference sequence). The J segment lost 8 bases and the V segment lost 2 bases, leaving 10 bases of the junction unmatched. The CDR3 contains 14 residues.

The chain employs TRBV6-5 and TRBJ1-4; no definite D call. Between the trimmed V and J ends, which lost 4 bases and 7 bases, there was a span of 13 bases. This CDR3 spans 14 amino acids. The germline V gene has CDR1 MNHEY and CDR2 SVGAGI. DNA of the CDR3: TGTGCCAGCAGTTTCGGTGGTTCGGGTGAAAAACTGTTTTTT. It yields the protein CASSFGGSGEKLFF.

The rearrangement links TRBV7-8 to TRBJ1-6; TRBD1 agrees at 8 bases. With 4 bases clipped from V and 6 bases from J, the junction kept 2 bases outside the gene matches. From germline, CDR1 is SGHVS and CDR2 FQNEAQ. The CDR3 is made up of 14 amino acids. The DNA for the CDR3 is TGTGCCAGCAGCTCAGACAGGGGTAATTCACCCCTCCACTTT. It is translated as CASSSDRGNSPLHF.

Only one count was recorded for this clone. V gene TRBV12-3 or TRBV12-4 combines with J gene TRBJ2-6; the D is unclear. V was pared by 6 bases and J by 0 bases, with 3 bases between. The CDR3 is 13 amino acids. Written as DNA, the CDR3 is TGTGCCAGCAGACTCTCTGGGGCCAACGTCCTGACTTTC. Translated: CASRLSGANVLTF.

The chain couples TRBV5-1 to TRBJ2-2; 13 nucleotides line up with TRBD2. Germline lookup yields CDR1 SGHRS and CDR2 YFSETQ. Trimming took 2 bases from V and 4 from J; bases not matched to a gene: 5. CDR3 length: 17 amino acids. The CDR3, as DNA: TGCGCCAGCAGCTTTAGGACTAGCGGGAGCCCCACCGGGGAGCTGTTTTTT. As protein: CASSFRTSGSPTGELFF.

The gene calls are TRBV5-1 and TRBJ2-2; D not resolved. Germline assignment: CDR1 SGHRS and CDR2 YFSETQ. V was trimmed by 4 bases and J by 4 bases, leaving 17 bases between them. This CDR3 is 16 amino acids long. The CDR3 region is CASSVREAVSTGELFF. In DNA, the CDR3 is TGCGCCAGCAGCGTCCGCGAGGCGGTGAGCACCGGGGAGCTGTTTTTT.

This clone has more than one count but fewer than ten. The V call is TRBV28, the J call TRBJ2-5, with D unresolved. Germline V gene data show CDR1 as MDHEN and CDR2 as SYDVKM. This CDR3 is built from 11 residues. V lost 5 bases to trimming and J lost 5 bases, with 6 bases between them. CDR3 sequence: CASSLRETQYF. In DNA, the CDR3 is TGTGCCAGCAGTCTCCGTGAGACCCAGTACTTC. Looking up the rest from reference TRBV28 and TRBJ2-5 gives the full variable domain: DVKVTQSSRYLVKRTGEKVFLECVQDMDHENMFWYRQDPGLGLRLIYFSYDVKMKEKGDIPEGYSVSREKKERFSLILESASTNQTSMYLCASSLRETQYFGPGTRLLVL.

The V gene is TRBV4-1, the J gene TRBJ2-1, with a weak D call TRBD2 (5 bases). V lost 3 bases and J lost 1, with 10 bases in between. Germline V gene data show CDR1 as MGHRA and CDR2 as YSYEKL. The CDR3 sequence is 15 residues long. CDR3 loop: CASSQGEGSYNEQFF. The CDR3 DNA reads TGCGCCAGCAGCCAGGGAGAGGGTTCCTACAATGAGCAGTTCTTC.

The rearrangement uses TRBV5-1 and TRBJ2-7; D ambiguous. CDR1 is SGHRS, CDR2 YFSETQ, per germline. With 10 bases removed from V and 0 bases from J, the gap between germline ends came to 11 bases. This CDR3 spans 12 amino acids. The CDR3 DNA follows: TGCGCCTCAGGTGGCGGCTCCTACGAGCAGTACTTC. Translation gives CASGGGSYEQYF. Full variable domain (rest looked up from reference TRBV5-1 and TRBJ2-7): KAGVTQTPRYLIKTRGQQVTLSCSPISGHRSVSWYQQTPGQGLQFLFEYFSETQRNKGNFPGRFSGRQFSNSRSEMNVSTLELGDSALYLCASGGGSYEQYFGPGTRLTVT.

V is TRBV19 and J is TRBJ1-2, with 9 bases matching TRBD1. The germline CDR1 and CDR2 sequences are LNHDA and SQIVND (reference sequence). The CDR3 totals 15 residues. J was trimmed by 7 bases and V by 6 bases; bases with no gene match: 12. The CDR3 DNA sequence: TGTGCCAGTAGAGATTACCGGGACAGGGTAGTTGGCTACACCTTC. Residues: CASRDYRDRVVGYTF.

The rearrangement links TRBV6-6 to TRBJ2-7, with TRBD2 matching 8 bases. This CDR3 region has 16 residues. The trim removed 5 bases at V and 4 bases at J, leaving 13 bases unmatched. Germline V gene data show CDR1 as MNHNY and CDR2 as SVGAGI (reference sequence). DNA of the CDR3: TGTGCCAGCAGTAGACCGGGAGTAGCGGGGACGTACGAGCAGTACTTC. Its translation is CASSRPGVAGTYEQYF.

The chain employs TRBV5-4 and TRBJ2-3; 12 bases fit TRBD2. The V gene's germline CDR1 is SGHNT and CDR2 YYREEE (reference sequence). V was clipped by 5 bases and J by 3 bases; unmatched bases: 4. There are 15 residues in the CDR3. The CDR3 sequence: CASSLTSGRTDTQYF. For the CDR3, the DNA is TGTGCCAGCAGTTTGACTAGCGGGAGAACAGATACGCAGTATTTT.

The chain joins TRBV5-1 to TRBJ1-2, with 7 bases matching TRBD1. Germline V gives CDR1 SGHRS, CDR2 YFSETQ. V lost 0 bases to trimming and J lost 4 bases; unmatched junction nucleotides: 3. There are 14 residues in the CDR3. Here the CDR3 DNA reads TGCGCCAGCAGCTTGGAGGGACAGCTCTATGGCTACACCTTC. The encoded protein is CASSLEGQLYGYTF.

The chain employs TRBV6-5 and TRBJ1-1; D call uncertain. CDR3 length: 15 residues. Between the trimmed V and J ends, which lost 6 bases and 1 base, there was a span of 15 bases. Germline assignment: CDR1 MNHEY and CDR2 SVGAGI. The CDR3 DNA reads as TGTGCCAGCAGCGAGAAGGTACAATCGAACACTGAAGCTTTCTTT. This gives the protein CASSEKVQSNTEAFF.

The gene calls are TRBV19 and TRBJ2-3, with 10 nucleotides matching TRBD1. After removal of 6 bases from V and 6 bases from J, the junction contained 6 bases not matched to a gene. The CDR3 has 14 residues. Germline V gene lookup returns CDR1 LNHDA and CDR2 SQIVND (reference sequence). CDR3 DNA: TGTGCCAGTAGCCCGGGACAGGGGAGGGATACGCAGTATTTT. Translated: CASSPGQGRDTQYF.

The chain uses TRBV5-4 and TRBJ2-5; 7 bases are a match to TRBD1. There are 14 residues in the CDR3. Germline V gene data show CDR1 as SGHNT and CDR2 as YYREEE (reference sequence). V dropped 0 bases and J dropped 4; count of bases not matched to a gene: 3. The CDR3 DNA is TGTGCCAGCAGCTTGGCGGCAGGGGGAGAGACCCAGTACTTC. The encoded protein is CASSLAAGGETQYF.

V gene TRBV4-2 combines with J gene TRBJ1-1, with 11 bases identical to TRBD1. Germline trimming cut 0 bases from V and 4 bases from J; bases unmatched to any gene: 7. Germline V gene data show CDR1 as LGHNA and CDR2 as YNFKEQ. The CDR3 contains 17 residues. Here the CDR3 DNA reads TGTGCCAGCAGCCAAGATAGGGACAGGGGGAGCGGCACTGAAGCTTTCTTT. It encodes CASSQDRDRGSGTEAFF.

This clone is termed medium-sized (0.01 to 0.1%). J is TRBJ2-2 and V is TRBV6-4; 8 bases map to TRBD1. Trimming at V came to 5 bases and at J to 6 bases, leaving 11 bases not matched to a gene. The CDR3 length is 16 residues. Per the germline V gene, CDR1 is MRHNA and CDR2 is SNTAGT. The CDR3 DNA reads as TGTGCCAGCAGTTCGGACAGGGAAGGAGTTTCCGGGGAGCTGTTTTTT. This encodes CASSSDREGVSGELFF.

DNA of the CDR3: TGTGCCAGCGGGACAGGGTATGATCAGCCCCAGCATTTT. It translates to CASGTGYDQPQHF. The rearrangement joins TRBV6-5 to TRBJ1-5; TRBD1 agrees at 9 bases. Per germline, CDR1 MNHEY and CDR2 SVGAGI. The junction had 4 bases not matched to a gene; V was cut back by 8 bases and J by 5 bases. CDR3 length: 13 amino acids.

The rearrangement uses TRBV11-2 and TRBJ1-1; 7 nucleotides agree with TRBD1. CDR1 and CDR2 (germline): SGHAT, FQNNGV. The CDR3 spans 15 residues. Unmatched junction bases numbered 4, after V lost 2 bases and J lost 1 base. CDR3 DNA: TGTGCCAGCAGCTTACGAACAGGGGCGAACACTGAAGCTTTCTTT. It is translated as CASSLRTGANTEAFF.

The chain links TRBV19 to TRBJ2-7, with D unresolved. Germline CDR1 and CDR2: LNHDA and SQIVND (reference sequence). V was cut by 9 bases and J by 2 bases, with 17 bases left in between. The CDR3 covers 14 residues. The CDR3 coding sequence is TGTGCCAGCCCGCACGGGCAGGAGCCCTACGAGCAGTACTTC. Protein product: CASPHGQEPYEQYF.

This chain uses TRBV30 with TRBJ1-2, with a possible D match to TRBD1 (6 bases). CDR3 length: 13 residues. CDR1 GTSNPN and CDR2 SVGIG come from the germline V gene (reference sequence). V was trimmed by 0 bases and J by 6 bases, leaving 11 bases between them. The CDR3 here is CAWSVHSGDGYTF. CDR3 sequence (DNA): TGTGCCTGGAGTGTACACTCAGGGGATGGCTACACCTTC.

Written as DNA, the CDR3 is TGTGCCACCAGCGGACGTCTCGGTTCACCCCTCCACTTT. Residues: CATSGRLGSPLHF. This chain links TRBV15 with TRBJ1-6; D gene uncertain. Germline CDR1 is LNHNV and CDR2 is YYDKDF (reference sequence). Trimming removed 5 bases from V and 9 bases from J, with 11 bases in between. The CDR3 spans 13 residues.